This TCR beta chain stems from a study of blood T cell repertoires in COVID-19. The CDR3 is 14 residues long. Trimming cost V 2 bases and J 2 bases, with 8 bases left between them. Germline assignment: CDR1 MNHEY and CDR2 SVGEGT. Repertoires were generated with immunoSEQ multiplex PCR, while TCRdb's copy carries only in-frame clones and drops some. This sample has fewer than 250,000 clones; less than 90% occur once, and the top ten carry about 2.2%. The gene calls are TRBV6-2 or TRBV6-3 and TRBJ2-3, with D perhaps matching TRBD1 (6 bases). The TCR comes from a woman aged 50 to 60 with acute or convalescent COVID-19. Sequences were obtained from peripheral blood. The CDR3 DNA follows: TGTGCCAGCAGTTACGAGGGGGACACAGATACGCAGTATTTT. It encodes CASSYEGDTDTQYF.